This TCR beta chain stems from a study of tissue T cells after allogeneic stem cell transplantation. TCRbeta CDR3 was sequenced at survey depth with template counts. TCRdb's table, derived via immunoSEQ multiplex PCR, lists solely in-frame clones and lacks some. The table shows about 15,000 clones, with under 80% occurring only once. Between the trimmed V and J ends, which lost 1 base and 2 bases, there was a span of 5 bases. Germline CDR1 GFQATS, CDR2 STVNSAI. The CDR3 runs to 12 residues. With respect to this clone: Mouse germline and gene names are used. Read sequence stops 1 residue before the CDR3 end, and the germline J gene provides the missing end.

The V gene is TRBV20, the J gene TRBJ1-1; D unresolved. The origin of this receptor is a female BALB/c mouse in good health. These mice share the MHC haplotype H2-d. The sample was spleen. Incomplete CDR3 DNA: TGTGGTGCTAGGGCACTTAACACAGAAGTCTTC. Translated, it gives CGARALNTEVF. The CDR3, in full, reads CGARALNTEVFF.